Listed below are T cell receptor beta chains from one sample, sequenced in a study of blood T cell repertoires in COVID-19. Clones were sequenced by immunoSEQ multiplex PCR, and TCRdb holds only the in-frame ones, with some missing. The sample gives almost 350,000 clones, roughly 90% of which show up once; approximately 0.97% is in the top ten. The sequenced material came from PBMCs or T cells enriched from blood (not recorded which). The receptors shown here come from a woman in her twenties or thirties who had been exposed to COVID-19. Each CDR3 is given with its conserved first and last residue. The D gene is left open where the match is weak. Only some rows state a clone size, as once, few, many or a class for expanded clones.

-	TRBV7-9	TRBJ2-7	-	CASSSGRAYEQYF	TGTGCCAGCAGCTCCGGCAGGGCCTACGAGCAGTACTTC
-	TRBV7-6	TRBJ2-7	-	CASSPAGAGTYEQYF	TGTGCCAGCAGCCCAGCGGGCGCGGGGACCTACGAGCAGTACTTC
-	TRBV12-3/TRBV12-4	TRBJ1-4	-	CASRGLNNEKLFF	TGTGCCAGTAGGGGACTTAATAATGAAAAACTGTTTTTT
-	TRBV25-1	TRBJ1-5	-	CASSESYWGDQPQHF	TGTGCCAGCAGTGAATCTTACTGGGGAGATCAGCCCCAGCATTTT
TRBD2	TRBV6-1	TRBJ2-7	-	CASSEGGFSGRITLFYEQYF	TGTGCCAGCAGTGAAGGAGGGTTTAGCGGGAGGATAACCCTATTCTACGAGCAGTACTTC
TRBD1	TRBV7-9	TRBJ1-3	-	CASSLAPGGESGNTIYF	TGTGCCAGCAGCTTAGCTCCAGGGGGTGAATCGGGAAACACCATATATTTT
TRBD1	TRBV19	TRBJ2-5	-	CASSTGQGGETQYF	TGTGCCAGTAGTACGGGACAGGGCGGAGAGACCCAGTACTTC
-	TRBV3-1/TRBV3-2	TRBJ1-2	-	CASSNQRVGVYGYTF	TGTGCCAGCAGCAACCAGAGGGTGGGAGTCTATGGCTACACCTTC
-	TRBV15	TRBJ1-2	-	CATGSGANYGYTF	TGTGCCACCGGAAGCGGGGCTAACTATGGCTACACCTTC
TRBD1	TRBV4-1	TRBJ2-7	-	CASSREVALGQVFSYEQYF	TGCGCCAGCAGCCGAGAAGTGGCCCTGGGACAGGTCTTCTCCTACGAGCAGTACTTC
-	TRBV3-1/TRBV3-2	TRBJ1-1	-	CASSQNPGEAFF	TGTGCCAGCAGCCAGAACCCAGGTGAAGCTTTCTTT
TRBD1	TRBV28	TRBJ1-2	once	CASTPGGTASNYGYTF	TGTGCCAGCACCCCAGGGGGGACAGCCTCTAACTATGGCTACACCTTC
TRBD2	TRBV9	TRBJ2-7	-	CASSVGGSGIAYEQYF	TGTGCCAGCAGCGTAGGGGGTAGCGGGATAGCCTACGAGCAGTACTTC
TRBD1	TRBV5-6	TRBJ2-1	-	CASSLPGQGRSYNEQFF	TGTGCCAGCAGCTTGCCAGGACAGGGGCGTTCCTACAATGAGCAGTTCTTC
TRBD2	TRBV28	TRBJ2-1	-	CASSLGLAGASEQFF	TGTGCCAGCAGTTTAGGCCTAGCGGGAGCCAGCGAGCAGTTCTTC
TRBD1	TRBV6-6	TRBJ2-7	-	CASSYGGTGEQYF	TGTGCCAGCAGTTACGGCGGGACAGGTGAGCAGTACTTC
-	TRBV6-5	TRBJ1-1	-	CASGQDPPGVGEAFF	TGTGCCAGCGGGCAGGACCCCCCGGGGGTTGGTGAAGCTTTCTTT
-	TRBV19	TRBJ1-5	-	CASSIAGQSNQPQHF	TGTGCCAGTAGTATAGCCGGACAGAGCAATCAGCCCCAGCATTTT
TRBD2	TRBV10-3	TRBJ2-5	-	CAISDRRGRAGETQYF	TGTGCCATCAGTGATCGTCGTGGGAGGGCCGGTGAGACCCAGTACTTC
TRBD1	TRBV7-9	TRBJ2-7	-	CASQLGQAEQYF	TGTGCCAGCCAACTTGGACAGGCCGAGCAGTACTTC
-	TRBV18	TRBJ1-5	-	CASSPSSNQPQHF	TGTGCCAGCTCACCCAGTAGCAATCAGCCCCAGCATTTT
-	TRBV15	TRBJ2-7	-	CATSRVRKAGQKSPSYEQYF	TGTGCCACCAGCAGAGTTCGGAAGGCAGGGCAAAAGTCCCCCTCCTACGAGCAGTACTTC
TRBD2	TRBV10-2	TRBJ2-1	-	CASSKASGRPYNEQFF	TGCGCCAGCAGTAAGGCTAGCGGGAGACCCTACAATGAGCAGTTCTTC
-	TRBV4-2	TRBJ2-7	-	CASSQDLGGGFYEQYF	TGTGCCAGCAGCCAAGATCTAGGTGGGGGGTTCTACGAGCAGTACTTC
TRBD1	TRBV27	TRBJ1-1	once	CASSPSWTGNTEAFF	TGTGCCAGCAGTCCTTCCTGGACAGGGAATACTGAAGCTTTCTTT
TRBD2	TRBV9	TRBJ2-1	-	CASSVALAGVDEQFF	TGTGCCAGCAGCGTAGCACTAGCGGGAGTGGATGAGCAGTTCTTC
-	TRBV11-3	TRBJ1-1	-	CASSGRTEAFF	TGTGCCAGCAGCGGGCGTACTGAAGCTTTCTTT